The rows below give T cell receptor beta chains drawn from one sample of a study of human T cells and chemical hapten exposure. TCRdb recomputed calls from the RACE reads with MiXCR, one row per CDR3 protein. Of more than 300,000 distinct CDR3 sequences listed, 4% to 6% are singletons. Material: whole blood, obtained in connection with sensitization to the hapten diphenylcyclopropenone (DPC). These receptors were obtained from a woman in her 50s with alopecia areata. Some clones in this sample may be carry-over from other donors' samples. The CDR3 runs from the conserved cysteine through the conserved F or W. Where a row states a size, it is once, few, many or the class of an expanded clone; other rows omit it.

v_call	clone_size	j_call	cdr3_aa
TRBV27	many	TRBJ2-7	CATTSDYEQYF
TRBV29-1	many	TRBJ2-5	CSVATGLETQYF
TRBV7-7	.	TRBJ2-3	CASSLATSGLQYF
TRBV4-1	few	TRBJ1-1	CASSQYGGPEAFF
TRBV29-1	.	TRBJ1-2	CSVSDRGISYTF
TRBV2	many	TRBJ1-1	CASLLEMNTEAFF
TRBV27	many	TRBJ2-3	CASSLSTGADTQYF
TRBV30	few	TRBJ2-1	CAWTPAPSGGFSYNEQFF
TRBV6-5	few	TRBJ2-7	CASSNGQNPYYEQYF
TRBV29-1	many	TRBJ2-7	CSVASGTGSHF
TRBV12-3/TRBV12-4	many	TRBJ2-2	CASRAPNTGELFF
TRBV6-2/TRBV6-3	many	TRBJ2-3	CASSYSRVSNTDTQYF
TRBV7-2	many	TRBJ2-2	CASSGQPNTGELFF
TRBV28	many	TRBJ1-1	CASSLLQDPAGAFF
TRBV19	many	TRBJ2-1	CASSRSDRLAPPYNEQFF
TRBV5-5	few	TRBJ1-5	CAIQTGAEYQPQHF
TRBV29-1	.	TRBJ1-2	CSVESEGRNYGYTF
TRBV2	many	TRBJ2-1	CASSEQGVPGNEQFF
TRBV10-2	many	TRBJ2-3	CASSATDTQYF
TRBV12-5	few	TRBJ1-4	CASGAWTGRQEKLFF
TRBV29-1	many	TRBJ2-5	CSVEEAWTGYQETQYF
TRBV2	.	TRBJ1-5	CASSETDNQPQHF
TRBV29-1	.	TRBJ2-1	CSVGGTSGRQSSYNEQFF
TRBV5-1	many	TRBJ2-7	CASSLEGGLELF
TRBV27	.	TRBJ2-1	CASSTLGAGDGNEQFF
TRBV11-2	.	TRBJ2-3	CASSETGLTWSDTQYF
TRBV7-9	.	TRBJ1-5	CASSLEAGGTGPQHF
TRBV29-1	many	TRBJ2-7	CSVVEREEQYF
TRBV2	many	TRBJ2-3	CASTAAGDTQYF
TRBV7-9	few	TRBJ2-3	CASSTRTGGGTDTQYF
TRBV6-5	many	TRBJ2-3	CASSYGLSTDTQYF
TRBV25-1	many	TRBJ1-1	CASSGTGSTEAFF
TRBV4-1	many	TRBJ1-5	CASSQGRGQPQHF
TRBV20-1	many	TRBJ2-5	CSARAPDRGETQYF
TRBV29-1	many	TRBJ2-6	CSVFLQGPGANVLTF
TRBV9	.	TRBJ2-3	CASSVRSQPPDTQYF
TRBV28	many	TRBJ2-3	CASSLRERPDTQYF
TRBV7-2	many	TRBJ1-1	CASSLVHGGQGWGEAFF
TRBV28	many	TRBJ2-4	CASGGQGLKIQYF
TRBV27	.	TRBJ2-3	CASKVLAGAADTQYF
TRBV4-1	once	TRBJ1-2	CASSQSVYGANYGYTF
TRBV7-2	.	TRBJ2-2	CASSRGQAGELFF
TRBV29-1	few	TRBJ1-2	CSVEDRDQPYGYTF
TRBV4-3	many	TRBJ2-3	CASSLEGSSSSTDTQYF
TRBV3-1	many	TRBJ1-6	CASSHGGSYNSPLHF
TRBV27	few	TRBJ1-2	CASSLGPLGSYGYTF